What follows describes a single T cell receptor (beta chain). As yet, its antigen is unknown. The germline V and J ends were trimmed by 8 bases and 4 bases, with 20 bases remaining between them. This CDR3 contains 15 residues. CDR1 MGHDK and CDR2 SYGVNS come from the germline V gene. Documented treatment: oral pan-JAK inhibitor, 5-10 mg twice daily. The authors extracted RNA and reverse transcribed it into cDNA as the sequencing template. Repertoires were generated with immunoSEQ multiplex PCR, while TCRdb's copy carries only in-frame clones and drops some. The profile shows over 100,000 clones, around 53% of them singletons. The source of the sample is a study of CD8+ T cells in alopecia areata. The study, taken as a whole, reports: Significant decreases in scalp clonality and expanded CD8+ clones followed tofacitinib treatment. Lesional scalp, notably in alopecia totalis/universalis, had clonality above that of normal scalp.

V is TRBV25-1 and J is TRBJ2-5; D possibly uses TRBD1 or TRBD2 (6 bases each). The input for sequencing was CD4+ T cells sorted from blood, taken at week 4, from a patient treated with tofacitinib. This clonotype was sampled from a human donor with alopecia areata. Here the CDR3 reads CASAYLGGSGETQYF. The CDR3 DNA follows: TGTGCCAGCGCCTACCTCGGGGGCTCGGGAGAGACCCAGTACTTC.